Given below is one T cell receptor (beta chain) in context. Its specificity is not known. The data were produced by immunoSEQ multiplex PCR, yet TCRdb's version contains in-frame clones alone and is incomplete. Of 130,000 to 150,000 clones listed, roughly 89% are singletons. The data are from a study of T cell responses to AZD1222 COVID-19 vaccine. The overall study: Combined were second doses at about 4 or about 12 weeks.

CDR3 size: 15 residues. V lost 7 bases and J 7 bases, leaving 22 bases between the germline ends. Looked up from germline, CDR1 is LNHDA and CDR2 is SQIVND (reference sequence). The study, taken as a whole, reports: The study identified only five to seven AZD1222 recipients as seropositive at baseline. In the spike-specific TCR repertoire, nearly half reportedly target unmutated variant regions. Donors, mostly white British, included more females; clonal diversity was possibly underestimated.

The rearrangement links TRBV19 to TRBJ1-1, with TRBD1 as a possible D gene (5 bases). The origin of this receptor is an adult in good health. The sample was peripheral blood, taken on day 0 of AZD1222 vaccination. This CDR3 reads CASIREGLGRYEAFF. The DNA of the CDR3 is TGTGCCAGTATCAGGGAGGGTTTGGGCCGCTATGAAGCTTTCTTT.